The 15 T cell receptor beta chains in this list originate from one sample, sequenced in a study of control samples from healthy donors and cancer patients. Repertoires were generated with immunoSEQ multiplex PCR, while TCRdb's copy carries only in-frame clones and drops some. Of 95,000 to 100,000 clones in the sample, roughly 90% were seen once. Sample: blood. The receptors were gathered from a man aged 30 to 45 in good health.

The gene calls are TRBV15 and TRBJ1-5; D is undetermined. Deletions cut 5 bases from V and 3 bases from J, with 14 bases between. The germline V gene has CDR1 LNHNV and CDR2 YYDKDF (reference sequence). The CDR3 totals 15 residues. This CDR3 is CATSPQIGINQPQHF. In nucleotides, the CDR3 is TGTGCCACCAGCCCGCAGATAGGGATCAATCAGCCCCAGCATTTT.

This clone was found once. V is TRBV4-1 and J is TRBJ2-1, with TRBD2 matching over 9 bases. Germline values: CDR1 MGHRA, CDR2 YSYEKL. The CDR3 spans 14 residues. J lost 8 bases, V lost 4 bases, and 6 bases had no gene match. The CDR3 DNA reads TGCGCCAGCAGCCCCCGAGCGGGGGGCGATGAGCAGTTCTTC. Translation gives CASSPRAGGDEQFF.

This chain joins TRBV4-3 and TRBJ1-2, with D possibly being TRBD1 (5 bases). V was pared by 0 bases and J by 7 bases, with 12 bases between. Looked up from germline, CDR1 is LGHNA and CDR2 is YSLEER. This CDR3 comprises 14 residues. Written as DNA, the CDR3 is TGCGCCAGCAGCCAAGAGTTGGGGACCCGTGGCTACACCTTC. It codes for CASSQELGTRGYTF.

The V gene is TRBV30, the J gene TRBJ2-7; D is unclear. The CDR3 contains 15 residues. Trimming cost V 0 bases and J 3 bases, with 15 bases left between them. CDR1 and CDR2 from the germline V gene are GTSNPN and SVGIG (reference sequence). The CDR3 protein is CAWSVRSRYGYEQYF. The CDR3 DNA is TGTGCCTGGAGTGTACGGTCCCGGTATGGCTACGAGCAGTACTTC.

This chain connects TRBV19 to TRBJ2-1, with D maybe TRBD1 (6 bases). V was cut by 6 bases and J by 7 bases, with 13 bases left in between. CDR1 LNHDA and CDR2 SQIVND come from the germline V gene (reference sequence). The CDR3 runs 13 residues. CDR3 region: CASSGTGLNEQFF. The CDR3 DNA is TGTGCCAGTAGCGGAACAGGGCTGAATGAGCAGTTCTTC.

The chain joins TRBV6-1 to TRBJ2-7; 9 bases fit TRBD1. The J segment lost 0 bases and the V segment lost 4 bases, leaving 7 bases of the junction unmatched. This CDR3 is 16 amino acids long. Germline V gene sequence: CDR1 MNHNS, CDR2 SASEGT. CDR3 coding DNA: TGTGCCAGCAGTGGCTGGGGGGGACAGGGCTCCTACGAGCAGTACGTC. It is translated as CASSGWGGQGSYEQYV.

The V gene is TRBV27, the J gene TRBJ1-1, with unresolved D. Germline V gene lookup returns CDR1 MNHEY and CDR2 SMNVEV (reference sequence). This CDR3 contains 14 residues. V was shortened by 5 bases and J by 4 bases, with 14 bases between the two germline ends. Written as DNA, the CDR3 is TGTGCCAGCAGTCTCCCGTCGGGCGCCACTGAAGCTTTCTTT. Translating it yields CASSLPSGATEAFF.

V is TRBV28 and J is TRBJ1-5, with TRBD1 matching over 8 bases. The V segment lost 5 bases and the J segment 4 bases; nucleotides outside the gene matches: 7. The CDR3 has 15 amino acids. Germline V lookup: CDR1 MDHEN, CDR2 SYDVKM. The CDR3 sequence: CASSTGDRPNQPQHF. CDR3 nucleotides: TGTGCCAGCAGTACCGGGGACAGGCCAAATCAGCCCCAGCATTTT.

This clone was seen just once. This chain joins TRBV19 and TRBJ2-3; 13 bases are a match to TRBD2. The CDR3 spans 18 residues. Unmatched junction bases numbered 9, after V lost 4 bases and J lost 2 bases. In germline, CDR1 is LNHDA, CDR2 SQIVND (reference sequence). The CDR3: CASSKLAGGAQPTDTQYF. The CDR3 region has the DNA TGTGCCAGTAGTAAACTAGCGGGAGGGGCGCAACCCACAGATACGCAGTATTTT.

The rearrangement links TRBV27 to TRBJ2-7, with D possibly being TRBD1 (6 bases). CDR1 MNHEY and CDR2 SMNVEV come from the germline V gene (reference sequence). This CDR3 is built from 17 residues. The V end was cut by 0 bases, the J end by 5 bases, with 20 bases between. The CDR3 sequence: CASSLSPRGSGLNEQYF. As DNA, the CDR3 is TGTGCCAGCAGTTTATCCCCGAGGGGGTCAGGGCTAAACGAGCAGTACTTC.

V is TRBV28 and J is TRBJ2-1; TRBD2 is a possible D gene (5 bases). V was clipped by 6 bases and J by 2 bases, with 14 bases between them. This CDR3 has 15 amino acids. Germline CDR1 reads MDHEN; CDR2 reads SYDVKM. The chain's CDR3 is CASRTRAETYNEQFF. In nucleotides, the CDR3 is TGTGCCAGCAGGACAAGAGCGGAGACCTACAATGAGCAGTTCTTC.

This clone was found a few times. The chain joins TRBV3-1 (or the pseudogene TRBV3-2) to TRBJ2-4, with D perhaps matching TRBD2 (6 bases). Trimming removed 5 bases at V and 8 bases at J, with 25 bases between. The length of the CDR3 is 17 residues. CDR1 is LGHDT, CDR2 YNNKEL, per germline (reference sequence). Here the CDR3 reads CASSSGGPRTKTDIQYF. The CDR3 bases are TGTGCCAGCAGCTCCGGGGGACCCAGGACGAAAACGGACATTCAGTACTTC.

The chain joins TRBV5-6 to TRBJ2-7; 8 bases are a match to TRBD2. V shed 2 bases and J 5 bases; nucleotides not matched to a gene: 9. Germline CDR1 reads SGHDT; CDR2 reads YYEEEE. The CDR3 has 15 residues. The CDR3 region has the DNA TGTGCCAGCAGCTTAAAACCGGGACTAGTTCACGAGCAGTACTTC. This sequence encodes CASSLKPGLVHEQYF. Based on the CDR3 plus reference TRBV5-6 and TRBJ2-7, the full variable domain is DAGVTQSPTHLIKTRGQQVTLRCSPKSGHDTVSWYQQALGQGPQFIFQYYEEEERQRGNFPDRFSGHQFPNYSSELNVNALLLGDSALYLCASSLKPGLVHEQYFGPGTRLTVT.

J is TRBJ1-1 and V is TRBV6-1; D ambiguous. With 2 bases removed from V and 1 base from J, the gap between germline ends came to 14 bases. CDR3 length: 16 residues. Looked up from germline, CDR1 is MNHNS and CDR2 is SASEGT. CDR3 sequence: CASSESVGFPNTEAFF. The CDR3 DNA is TGTGCCAGCAGTGAATCGGTCGGGTTTCCGAACACTGAAGCTTTCTTT.

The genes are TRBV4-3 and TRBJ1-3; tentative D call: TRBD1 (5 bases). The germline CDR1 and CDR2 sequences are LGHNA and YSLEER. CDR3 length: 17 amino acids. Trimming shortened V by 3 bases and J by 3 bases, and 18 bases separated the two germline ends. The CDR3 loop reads CASSQGVGSTVGNTIYF. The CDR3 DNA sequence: TGCGCCAGCAGCCAGGGGGTCGGCAGTACTGTTGGAAACACCATATATTTT.